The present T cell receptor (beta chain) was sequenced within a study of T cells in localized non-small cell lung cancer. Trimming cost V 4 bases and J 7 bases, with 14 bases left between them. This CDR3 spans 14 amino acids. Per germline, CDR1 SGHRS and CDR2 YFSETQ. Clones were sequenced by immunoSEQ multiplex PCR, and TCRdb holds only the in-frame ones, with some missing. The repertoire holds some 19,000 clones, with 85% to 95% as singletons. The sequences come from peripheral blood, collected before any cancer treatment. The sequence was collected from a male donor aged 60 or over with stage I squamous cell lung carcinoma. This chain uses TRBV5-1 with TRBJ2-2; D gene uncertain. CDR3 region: CASSPPQAGGELFF. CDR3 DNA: TGCGCCAGCAGCCCACCCCAGGCAGGCGGGGAGCTGTTTTTT.